One TCR beta chain is described in this entry. The data are from a study of human T cells and chemical hapten exposure. This CDR3 spans 13 amino acids. The germline gives CDR1 DFQATT, CDR2 SNEGSKA (reference sequence). Losses at the gene ends were 5 bases for V and 5 bases for J; bases not matched to a gene: 8. Unique molecular identifiers were attached to individual cDNA molecules during library preparation. In TCRdb, the reads were re-called with MiXCR into one record per CDR3 protein. This table holds just under 4,500 distinct CDR3 sequences, around 45% found once. The treatment was: therapeutic diphenylcyclopropenone sensitization with weekly scalp DPC.

This specimen was whole blood, taken before DPC sensitization or 2, 6, or about 24 weeks after (not recorded which). The chain uses TRBV20-1 and TRBJ2-5; 7 nucleotides agree with TRBD2. The sequence was collected from an adult with alopecia areata. Some clones in this sample may be carry-over from other donors' samples. This table probably holds off-target reads from a library built for another chain. The chain's CDR3 is CSALGGSLETQYF. Written as DNA, the CDR3 is TGCAGTGCTCTCGGCGGGAGTTTGGAGACCCAGTACTTC.